This is a list of T cell receptor beta chains from one sample in a study of shared clonotypes between healthy human individuals. TCRdb's table, derived via immunoSEQ multiplex PCR, lists solely in-frame clones and lacks some. The sample has about 560,000 clones; just over 75% are singletons. Sequencing was performed on PBMCs. The source of these receptors is a woman between 40 and 50 years old in good health. Some clones in this sample may be carry-over from other donors' samples. Both conserved end residues are part of each CDR3. D genes are given only for firm matches. Clone size is stated in some rows and not others, as once, few, many or a class when expanded.

cdr3_aa cdr3_nt clone_size d_call v_call cdr3_length j_call
CAIRGRENQPQHF TGTGCCATCAGGGGGAGGGAAAATCAGCCCCAGCATTTT NA TRBD1 TRBV6-1 13 TRBJ1-5
CASRMLTSTDTQYF TGTGCCAGCCGGATGTTAACTAGCACAGATACGCAGTATTTT NA NA TRBV2 14 TRBJ2-3
CASRGTGESGELFF TGTGCCAGCCGGGGGACAGGGGAGTCCGGGGAGCTGTTTTTT NA TRBD1 TRBV2 14 TRBJ2-2
CASSLVAGLEQYF TGTGCCAGCAGCTTGGTTGCGGGGCTCGAGCAGTACTTC NA NA TRBV5-5 13 TRBJ2-7
CASSLAAGGGYTF TGTGCCAGCAGCTTGGCAGCAGGGGGTGGCTACACCTTC NA TRBD1 TRBV7-3 13 TRBJ1-2
CASSRAGTTYEQYF TGTGCCAGCAGCCGAGCGGGAACTACCTACGAGCAGTACTTC NA TRBD2 TRBV6-5 14 TRBJ2-7
CASSLRLLSGYEQYF TGTGCCAGCAGCTTACGGCTGCTTAGTGGCTACGAGCAGTACTTC NA NA TRBV13 15 TRBJ2-7
CAWSDSRYEQYF TGTGCCTGGTCCGATTCCCGCTACGAGCAGTACTTC NA NA TRBV30 12 TRBJ2-7
CASSVAGRQETQYF TGTGCCAGCAGCGTAGCCGGCAGACAAGAGACCCAGTACTTC NA NA TRBV9 14 TRBJ2-5
CASSVPGLTYEQYF TGTGCCAGCAGCGTACCGGGACTCACCTACGAGCAGTACTTC once NA TRBV7-2 14 TRBJ2-7
CAWADSHNQPQHF TGTGCCTGGGCGGACAGCCACAATCAGCCCCAGCATTTT few NA TRBV30 13 TRBJ1-5
CASSDLSGAGNIQYF TGTGCCAGCAGCGACCTTAGCGGGGCTGGAAACATTCAGTACTTC NA TRBD2 TRBV28 15 TRBJ2-4
CASSLAGRENTGELFF TGTGCCAGCAGCTTGGCCGGGCGAGAGAACACCGGGGAGCTGTTTTTT NA NA TRBV5-4 16 TRBJ2-2
CASSTLGDLSGANVLTF TGTGCCAGTAGTACCCTGGGTGACCTCTCTGGGGCCAACGTCCTGACTTTC NA NA TRBV19 17 TRBJ2-6
CASSLDRDTNYGYTF TGCGCCAGCAGTTTGGACCGAGACACCAACTATGGCTACACCTTC NA NA TRBV5-1 15 TRBJ1-2
CASSYSGGPSYEQYF TGTGCCAGCAGTTACTCAGGGGGGCCCTCCTACGAGCAGTACTTC NA NA TRBV6-6 15 TRBJ2-7
CASSPRSSVRWQTQYF TGTGCCAGCAGTCCTAGGTCGTCCGTACGGTGGCAGACCCAGTACTTC NA NA TRBV27 16 TRBJ2-5
CASRPTVTGNEQFF TGTGCCAGTAGACCGACAGTGACCGGCAATGAGCAGTTCTTC NA NA TRBV19 14 TRBJ2-1
CASSLNRDSYGYTF TGTGCCAGCAGCTTAAATCGGGACAGCTATGGCTACACCTTC NA TRBD1 TRBV7-3 14 TRBJ1-2
CASTLGTSGTDTQYF TGTGCCAGCACCTTGGGGACCTCCGGCACAGATACGCAGTATTTT NA NA TRBV28 15 TRBJ2-3
CASTVTGSAGWTQYF TGTGCCAGCACGGTGACAGGGTCGGCTGGCTGGACCCAGTACTTC NA TRBD1 TRBV28 15 TRBJ2-5
CASSPQGVVEKLFF TGTGCCAGCAGCCCACAGGGAGTAGTGGAAAAACTGTTTTTT NA NA TRBV5-6 14 TRBJ1-4
CASSPSGTFGEQFF TGTGCCAGCAGCCCTAGCGGGACCTTTGGTGAGCAGTTCTTC NA TRBD2 TRBV11-2 14 TRBJ2-1
CASSVVTAGGPDTQYF TGTGCCAGCAGTGTGGTAACAGCGGGGGGCCCAGATACGCAGTATTTT NA TRBD2 TRBV6-1 16 TRBJ2-3
CAWSLAGAYEQYF TGTGCCTGGTCCCTAGCGGGAGCTTACGAGCAGTACTTC NA TRBD2 TRBV30 13 TRBJ2-7
CASSLIRGSTDTQYF TGTGCCAGCAGCTTGATACGAGGGAGCACAGATACGCAGTATTTT once NA TRBV11-2 15 TRBJ2-3
CASSLIRTGQRLGEQYF TGTGCCAGCAGTCTGATTCGGACAGGGCAACGGCTAGGAGAGCAGTACTTC NA TRBD1 TRBV28 17 TRBJ2-7
CASSQGLSGLRAEQYF TGCGCCAGCAGCCAGGGATTATCGGGACTCCGGGCCGAGCAGTACTTC NA NA TRBV21-1 16 TRBJ2-7
CAWSGGGGPQHF TGTGCCTGGTCAGGGGGGGGAGGACCCCAGCATTTT NA TRBD1 TRBV30 12 TRBJ1-5
CASSSQSKSSYNEQFF TGTGCCAGCAGTTCCCAATCTAAGAGCTCCTACAATGAGCAGTTCTTC NA NA TRBV27 16 TRBJ2-1
CAISESAAGAVQETQYF TGTGCCATCAGTGAGTCGGCCGCGGGAGCCGTCCAAGAGACCCAGTACTTC NA TRBD2 TRBV10-3 17 TRBJ2-5
CASSLPGLYGYTF TGTGCCAGCAGCTTACCAGGCCTCTATGGCTACACCTTC NA NA TRBV7-9 13 TRBJ1-2
CASSSAVSYNEQFF TGTGCCAGCAGCTCAGCGGTCTCCTACAATGAGCAGTTCTTC NA NA TRBV5-4 14 TRBJ2-1
CAILRGEYNEQFF TGTGCCATCCTGAGGGGGGAATACAATGAGCAGTTCTTC NA NA TRBV7-9 13 TRBJ2-1
CASSTQDDPANTIYF TGTGCCAGTAGTACACAGGACGACCCGGCGAACACCATATATTTT NA NA TRBV19 15 TRBJ1-3
CASSLGHPQETQYF TGTGCCAGCAGCTTGGGGCACCCCCAAGAGACCCAGTACTTC NA NA TRBV5-6 14 TRBJ2-5
CASMLRGGYIQYF TGTGCCAGCATGCTGAGGGGCGGGTACATTCAGTACTTC many NA TRBV2 13 TRBJ2-4
CASSSETGGRGLLSGANVLTF TGCGCCAGCAGCTCCGAGACAGGGGGACGAGGCCTCCTATCTGGGGCCAACGTCCTGACTTTC NA TRBD1 TRBV5-1 21 TRBJ2-6
CASSVETGISTDTQYF TGTGCCAGCAGCGTGGAGACAGGGATTAGCACAGATACGCAGTATTTT NA TRBD1 TRBV5-4 16 TRBJ2-3
CASSLVGGWGNQPQHF TGTGCCAGCAGCTTAGTAGGAGGGTGGGGCAATCAGCCCCAGCATTTT NA NA TRBV7-2 16 TRBJ1-5
CASSPGVDTSYEQYF TGTGCCAGCTCACCCGGGGTCGATACCTCCTACGAGCAGTACTTC once NA TRBV18 15 TRBJ2-7
CASSHLIGRGPYEQYF TGCGCCAGCAGCCATCTTATCGGCCGCGGACCCTACGAGCAGTACTTC NA NA TRBV4-3 16 TRBJ2-7
CASTSGGDETQYF TGTGCCAGCACCTCAGGGGGCGACGAGACCCAGTACTTC NA TRBD1 TRBV28 13 TRBJ2-5
CASSPTREETQYF TGTGCCAGCAGCCCGACTAGGGAAGAGACCCAGTACTTC NA NA TRBV7-3 13 TRBJ2-5